The next 22 T cell receptor beta chains were all read from a single sample in a study of T cell responses to AZD1222 COVID-19 vaccine. Using immunoSEQ multiplex PCR, the repertoire was profiled, and TCRdb retains in-frame clones only, with some absent. This table holds about 97,000 clones, 88% found once. This material consisted of peripheral blood, taken on day 0 of AZD1222 vaccination. The receptors shown here come from an adult in good health.

This clone has only one observation. The J gene is TRBJ2-6, the V gene TRBV4-3, with D perhaps TRBD2 (5 bases). Germline V gene sequence: CDR1 LGHNA, CDR2 YSLEER. V was clipped by 4 bases and J by 1 base, with 11 bases between them. This CDR3 has 16 residues. The CDR3 region is CASSPPGGSGANVLTF. The CDR3 DNA follows: TGCGCCAGCAGCCCCCCGGGCGGGTCTGGGGCCAACGTCCTGACTTTC.

This sequence joins TRBV20-1 and TRBJ2-7; 7 bases are shared with TRBD1. V gave up 7 bases and J gave up 1 base; unmatched junction bases: 1. CDR3 length equals 11 residues. From germline, CDR1 is DFQATT and CDR2 SNEGSKA (reference sequence). The CDR3 nucleotides are TGCAGTGGACAGGGTTCCTACGAGCAGTACTTC. Translated: CSGQGSYEQYF.

The table lists this clone with a few counts. This chain uses TRBV7-3 with TRBJ1-1; D may be TRBD1 (6 bases). Germline CDR1 reads SGHTA; CDR2 reads FQGTGA. This CDR3 spans 15 amino acids. V shed 6 bases and J shed 0 bases, with 14 bases lying between them. This chain's CDR3 is CASRRTGLMNTEAFF. As DNA, the CDR3 is TGTGCCAGCAGACGAACAGGGCTAATGAACACTGAAGCTTTCTTT.

In DNA, the CDR3 is TGTGCCATCAGCTGGGGGAACACTGAAGCTTTCTTT. This codes for CAISWGNTEAFF. V is TRBV10-3 and J is TRBJ1-1; D gene uncertain. V was pared by 6 bases and J by 1 base, with 6 bases between. Germline V lookup: CDR1 ENHRY, CDR2 SYGVKD. This CDR3 spans 12 amino acids.

The rearrangement links TRBV7-3 to TRBJ2-7; D is possibly TRBD2 (6 bases). Per germline, CDR1 SGHTA and CDR2 FQGTGA. Between the trimmed V and J ends, which lost 0 bases and 7 bases, there was a span of 19 bases. The CDR3 length is 16 residues. For the CDR3, the DNA is TGTGCCAGCAGCTTAACCCCAATCAGCCAGGGAGGAGAGCAGTACTTC. This sequence encodes CASSLTPISQGGEQYF.

This chain links TRBV7-8 with TRBJ1-5; a possible D gene is TRBD1 (5 bases). The CDR3 length is 16 residues. The V end was cut by 6 bases, the J end by 0 bases, with 15 bases between. The V gene's germline CDR1 is SGHVS and CDR2 FQNEAQ. The CDR3 spells CASREGELSSNQPQHF. The DNA of the CDR3 is TGTGCCAGCAGAGAAGGGGAACTTTCTAGCAATCAGCCCCAGCATTTT.

This sequence joins TRBV27 and TRBJ2-6; D not resolved. The CDR3 extends over 16 amino acids. V lost 5 bases, J lost 0 bases, and 11 bases lay in between. The germline gives CDR1 MNHEY, CDR2 SMNVEV (reference sequence). The CDR3 region has the DNA TGTGCCAGCAGTGCCAGACGAGCCTCTGGGGCCAACGTCCTGACTTTC. Translating gives CASSARRASGANVLTF.

V usage is TRBV30 and J usage is TRBJ2-6; D may correspond to TRBD1 or TRBD2 (5 bases each). Deletions cut 4 bases from V and 4 bases from J, with 17 bases between. Germline V gives CDR1 GTSNPN, CDR2 SVGIG (reference sequence). The CDR3 sequence is 16 residues long. The CDR3 DNA reads as TGTGCCTGGACGCGAGGGGACCCCTGGGGGGCCAACGTCCTGACTTTC. Translated: CAWTRGDPWGANVLTF.

This chain links TRBV24-1 with TRBJ1-2; TRBD1 matches 8 bases. Germline values: CDR1 KGHDR, CDR2 SFDVKD. V trimming: 9 bases; J trimming: 2 bases; junction bases outside the gene matches: 16. The CDR3 totals 17 residues. This chain's CDR3 is CATRSPGGQEGNYGYTF. CDR3 DNA: TGTGCCACCCGTTCCCCAGGGGGACAGGAGGGGAACTATGGCTACACCTTC.

This clone was picked up one time. V usage is TRBV18 and J usage is TRBJ2-2; D gene ambiguous. V was shortened by 3 bases and J by 2 bases, with 7 bases between the two germline ends. The CDR3 sequence is 14 residues long. CDR1 and CDR2 (germline): KGHSH, LQKENI. This chain's CDR3 is CASSPGLNTGELFF. The CDR3 region has the DNA TGTGCCAGCTCACCGGGCCTTAACACCGGGGAGCTGTTTTTT.

The chain has TRBV5-1 and TRBJ1-1, with 7 bases that match TRBD1. The CDR3 extends over 16 amino acids. Per germline, CDR1 SGHRS and CDR2 YFSETQ. V trimming: 3 bases; J trimming: 3 bases; junction bases outside the gene matches: 11. The CDR3 here is CASSSNSQGEDTEAFF. In DNA, the CDR3 is TGCGCCAGCAGCTCAAACTCGCAGGGGGAGGACACTGAAGCTTTCTTT.

The chain couples TRBV24-1 to TRBJ2-5, with 10 bases matching TRBD1. With V trimmed by 3 bases and J by 2 bases, 8 bases remained unmatched. Germline V gene sequence: CDR1 KGHDR, CDR2 SFDVKD. CDR3 length: 17 residues. The CDR3 nucleotides are TGTGCCACCAGTGATGTGACAGGGGGCCTCCTACAAGAGACCCAGTACTTC. Translation gives CATSDVTGGLLQETQYF.

The chain links TRBV6-2 or TRBV6-3 to TRBJ1-5, with TRBD1 matching 10 bases. The J segment lost 7 bases and the V segment lost 5 bases, leaving 8 bases of the junction unmatched. This CDR3 comprises 15 residues. Germline V gives CDR1 MNHEY, CDR2 SVGEGT. The CDR3: CASSTGTGDRQPQHF. Here the CDR3 DNA reads TGTGCCAGCAGTACCGGGACAGGGGATCGACAGCCCCAGCATTTT.

This chain uses TRBV30 with TRBJ1-4, with TRBD1 matching 7 bases. The J segment lost 7 bases and the V segment lost 4 bases, leaving 9 bases of the junction unmatched. The CDR3 extends over 14 amino acids. Germline V gene data show CDR1 as GTSNPN and CDR2 as SVGIG (reference sequence). CDR3 residues: CAWNYGTVLEKLFF. The CDR3 bases are TGTGCCTGGAACTACGGGACAGTTCTTGAAAAACTGTTTTTT.

This clone was recorded only once. This chain joins TRBV19 and TRBJ1-2, with 7 bases matching TRBD1. This CDR3 spans 15 amino acids. Germline lookup yields CDR1 LNHDA and CDR2 SQIVND (reference sequence). The J segment lost 2 bases and the V segment lost 3 bases, leaving 6 bases of the junction unmatched. CDR3 amino acids: CASSIQGQENYGYTF. The CDR3 nucleotides are TGTGCCAGTAGTATCCAAGGACAGGAGAACTATGGCTACACCTTC.

This sequence joins TRBV12-5 and TRBJ2-7, with D unresolved. This CDR3 has 12 amino acids. Trimming took off 1 base at V and 4 bases at J, with 5 bases between the two ends. The germline V gene has CDR1 LGHNT and CDR2 FRNRAP. The CDR3 here is CASGLEYYEQYF. For the CDR3, the DNA is TGTGCTAGTGGTTTGGAGTATTACGAGCAGTACTTC.

The V and J genes are TRBV12-3 or TRBV12-4 and TRBJ2-1; no firm D call. The CDR3 runs to 13 residues. V lost 3 bases and J lost 2, with 5 bases in between. The CDR3 region is CASSFSPYNEQFF. CDR3 nucleotide sequence: TGTGCCAGCAGTTTTTCCCCCTACAATGAGCAGTTCTTC.

The CDR3 reads CASRDRGRDTQYF. The CDR3 coding sequence is TGTGCCAGCAGGGACAGGGGGCGAGATACGCAGTATTTT. V usage is TRBV27 and J usage is TRBJ2-3; 11 bases map to TRBD1. CDR1 is MNHEY, CDR2 SMNVEV, per germline (reference sequence). The V segment lost 6 bases and the J segment 5 bases; nucleotides outside the gene matches: 1. The CDR3 sequence is 13 residues long.

The V call is TRBV30, the J call TRBJ2-2; maybe TRBD1 (5 bases). V gave up 4 bases and J gave up 3 bases, with 18 bases separating them. CDR3 length: 16 amino acids. Germline V gives CDR1 GTSNPN, CDR2 SVGIG (reference sequence). The CDR3 protein is CAWMPVERQYTGELFF. The CDR3 DNA is TGTGCCTGGATGCCAGTAGAGAGACAGTACACCGGGGAGCTGTTTTTT.

The chain is built from TRBV30 and TRBJ1-4, with D tentatively TRBD1 (5 bases). This CDR3 is built from 13 residues. With 2 bases removed from V and 8 bases from J, the gap between germline ends came to 12 bases. Germline V gene lookup returns CDR1 GTSNPN and CDR2 SVGIG (reference sequence). The CDR3 nucleotides read TGTGCCTGGAGTACAGGTCTCATCGAAAAACTGTTTTTT. As protein: CAWSTGLIEKLFF.

The chain recombines TRBV5-1 with TRBJ2-3; possible D gene TRBD2, 6 bases. The CDR3 has 14 residues. CDR1 is SGHRS and CDR2 is YFSETQ in the germline V gene. V shed 0 bases and J shed 7 bases, with 12 bases lying between them. The CDR3: CASSLVTEGNTQYF. CDR3 in DNA: TGCGCCAGCAGCTTGGTTACGGAGGGAAATACGCAGTATTTT.

The chain employs TRBV19 and TRBJ1-1, with D tentatively TRBD1 (5 bases). This CDR3 is 11 amino acids long. From germline, CDR1 is LNHDA and CDR2 SQIVND (reference sequence). V lost 8 bases, J lost 1 base, and 5 bases lay in between. As DNA, the CDR3 is TGTGCCAGTGGGGGGAACACTGAAGCTTTCTTT. Amino acid sequence: CASGGNTEAFF. The variable domain in full, with the rest retrieved from reference TRBV19 and TRBJ1-1, is DGGITQSPKYLFRKEGQNVTLSCEQNLNHDAMYWYRQDPGQGLRLIYYSQIVNDFQKGDIAEGYSVSREKKESFPLTVTSAQKNPTAFYLCASGGNTEAFFGQGTRLTVV.